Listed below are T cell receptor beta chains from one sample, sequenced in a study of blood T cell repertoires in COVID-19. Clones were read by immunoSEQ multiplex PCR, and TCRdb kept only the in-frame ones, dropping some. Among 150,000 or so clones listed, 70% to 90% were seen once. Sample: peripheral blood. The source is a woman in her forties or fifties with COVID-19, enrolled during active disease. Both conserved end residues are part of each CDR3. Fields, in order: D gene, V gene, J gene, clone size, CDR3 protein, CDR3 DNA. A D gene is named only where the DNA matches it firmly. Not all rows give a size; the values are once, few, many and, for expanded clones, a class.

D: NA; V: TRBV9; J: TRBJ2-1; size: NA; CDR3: CASSVSPGDNEQFF; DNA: TGTGCCAGCAGCGTATCTCCGGGAGACAATGAGCAGTTCTTC
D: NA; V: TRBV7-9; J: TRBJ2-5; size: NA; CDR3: CASSFCRSRGYGETQYF; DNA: TGTGCCAGCAGCTTTTGTAGAAGTAGGGGGTATGGGGAGACCCAGTACTTC
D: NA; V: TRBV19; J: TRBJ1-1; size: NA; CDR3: CATKHRGGVNTEAFF; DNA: TGTGCCACCAAACATCGGGGGGGGGTGAACACTGAAGCTTTCTTT
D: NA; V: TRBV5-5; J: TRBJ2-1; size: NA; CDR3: CASSPGLYNTYNEQFF; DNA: TGTGCCAGCAGCCCTGGGCTCTATAATACCTACAATGAGCAGTTCTTC
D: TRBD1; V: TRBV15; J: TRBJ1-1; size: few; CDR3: CATSSYRGSNTEAFF; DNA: TGTGCCACCAGCAGCTACAGGGGCTCGAACACTGAAGCTTTCTTT
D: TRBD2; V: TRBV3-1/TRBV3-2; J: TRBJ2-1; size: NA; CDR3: CASSQGAAGGQEQFF; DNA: TGTGCCAGCAGCCAAGGGGCAGCGGGGGGGCAGGAGCAGTTCTTC
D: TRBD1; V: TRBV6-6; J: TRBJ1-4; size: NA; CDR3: CASSYPLGQDEKLFF; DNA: TGTGCCAGCAGTTACCCATTAGGACAGGATGAAAAACTGTTTTTT
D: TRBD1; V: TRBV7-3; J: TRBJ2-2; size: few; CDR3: CASSSQGQGAGELFF; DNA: TGTGCCAGCAGCTCTCAGGGACAGGGGGCCGGGGAGCTGTTTTTT
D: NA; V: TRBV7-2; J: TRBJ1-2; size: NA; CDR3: CASSLATGGENYGYTF; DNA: TGTGCCAGCAGCTTAGCGACGGGGGGAGAGAACTATGGCTACACCTTC
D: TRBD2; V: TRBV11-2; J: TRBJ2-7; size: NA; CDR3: CASSLGSGAHSYEQYF; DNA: TGTGCCAGCAGCTTAGGAAGCGGGGCCCACTCCTACGAGCAGTACTTC
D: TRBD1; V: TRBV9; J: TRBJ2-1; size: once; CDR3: CASSVESGTAYNEQFF; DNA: TGTGCCAGCAGCGTAGAATCCGGGACAGCTTACAATGAGCAGTTCTTC
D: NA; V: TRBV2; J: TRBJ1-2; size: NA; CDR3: CASSELGAVDGYTF; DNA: TGTGCCAGCAGTGAACTAGGGGCGGTTGATGGCTACACCTTC
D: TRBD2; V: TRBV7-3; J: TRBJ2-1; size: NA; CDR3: CASSDGGALNEQFF; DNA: TGTGCCAGCAGCGACGGGGGGGCCTTGAATGAGCAGTTCTTC
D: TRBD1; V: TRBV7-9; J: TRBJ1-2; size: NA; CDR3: CASSLTGGGYGYTF; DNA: TGTGCCAGCAGCTTGACAGGGGGCGGGTATGGCTACACCTTC
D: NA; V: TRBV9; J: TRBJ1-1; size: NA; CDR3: CASSVAEGGTEAFF; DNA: TGTGCCAGCAGCGTAGCTGAAGGGGGCACTGAAGCTTTCTTT
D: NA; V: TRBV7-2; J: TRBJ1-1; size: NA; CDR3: CASSSGAPQNTEAFF; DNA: TGTGCCAGCAGCTCTGGGGCACCCCAGAACACTGAAGCTTTCTTT
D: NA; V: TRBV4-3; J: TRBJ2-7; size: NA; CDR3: CASSQGEVGSYEQYF; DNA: TGCGCCAGCAGCCAAGGGGAGGTCGGCTCCTACGAGCAGTACTTC
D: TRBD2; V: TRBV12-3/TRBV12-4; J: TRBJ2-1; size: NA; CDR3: CASSLGGYNEQFF; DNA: TGTGCCAGCAGTTTGGGGGGGTACAATGAGCAGTTCTTC
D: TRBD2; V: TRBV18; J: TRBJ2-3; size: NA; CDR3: CASSPKASGGAGTDTQYF; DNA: TGTGCCAGCTCACCAAAGGCTAGCGGGGGGGCCGGCACAGATACGCAGTATTTT
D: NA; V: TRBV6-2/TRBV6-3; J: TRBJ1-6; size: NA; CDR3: CASSYSGGFSPLHF; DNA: TGTGCCAGCAGTTACAGTGGGGGCTTTTCACCCCTCCACTTT
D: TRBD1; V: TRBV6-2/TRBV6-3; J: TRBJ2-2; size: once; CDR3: CASSYGTGGIGELFF; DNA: TGTGCCAGCAGTTATGGGACAGGGGGTATCGGGGAGCTGTTTTTT
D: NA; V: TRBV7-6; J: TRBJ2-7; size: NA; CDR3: CASSFRGTQYEQYF; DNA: TGTGCCAGCAGCTTCAGAGGGACACAATACGAGCAGTACTTC
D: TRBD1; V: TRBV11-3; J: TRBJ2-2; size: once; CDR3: CASSSQGIGELFF; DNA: TGTGCCAGCAGCTCACAGGGGATCGGGGAGCTGTTTTTT
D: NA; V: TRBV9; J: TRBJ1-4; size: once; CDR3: CASSAPLGQPEKLFF; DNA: TGTGCCAGCAGCGCACCTCTCGGACAGCCTGAAAAACTGTTTTTT
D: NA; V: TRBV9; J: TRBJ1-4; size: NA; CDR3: CASSPGVVTNEKLFF; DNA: TGTGCCAGCAGCCCAGGGGTTGTAACTAATGAAAAACTGTTTTTT
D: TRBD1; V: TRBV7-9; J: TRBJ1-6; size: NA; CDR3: CASSLTGDPSSYNSPLHF; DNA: TGTGCCAGCAGCTTGACAGGGGACCCTAGCTCCTATAATTCACCCCTCCACTTT
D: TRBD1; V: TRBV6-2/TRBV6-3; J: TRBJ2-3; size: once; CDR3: CASSYDRGFGTDTQYF; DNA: TGTGCCAGCAGTTACGACAGGGGATTTGGCACAGATACGCAGTATTTT
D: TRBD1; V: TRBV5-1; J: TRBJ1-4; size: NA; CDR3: CASSLSIGQGATNEKLFF; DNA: TGCGCCAGCAGCTTAAGTATCGGACAGGGGGCAACTAATGAAAAACTGTTTTTT
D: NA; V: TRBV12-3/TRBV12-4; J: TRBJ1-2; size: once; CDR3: CASRSDRYYGYTF; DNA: TGTGCCAGCAGATCCGACAGATACTATGGCTACACCTTC
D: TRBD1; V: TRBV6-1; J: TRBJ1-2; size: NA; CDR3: CASSEAQVAGGNPYGYTF; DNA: TGTGCCAGCAGTGAAGCCCAGGTGGCAGGGGGCAATCCCTATGGCTACACCTTC
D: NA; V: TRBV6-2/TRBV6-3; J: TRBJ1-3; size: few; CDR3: CASSYRDIGGNTIYF; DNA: TGTGCCAGCAGTTACAGGGACATAGGTGGAAACACCATATATTTT
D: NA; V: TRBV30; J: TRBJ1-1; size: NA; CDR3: CAWSPGGRAFF; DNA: TGTGCCTGGAGCCCCGGGGGGCGAGCTTTCTTT
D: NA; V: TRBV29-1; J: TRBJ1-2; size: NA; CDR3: CSVEVGGGYGYTF; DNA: TGCAGCGTTGAGGTGGGGGGAGGATATGGCTACACCTTC
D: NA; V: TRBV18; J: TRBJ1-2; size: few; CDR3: CASSPGVAQNYGYTF; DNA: TGTGCCAGCTCACCTGGAGTCGCCCAGAACTATGGCTACACCTTC
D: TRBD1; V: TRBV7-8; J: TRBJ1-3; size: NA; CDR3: CASSLRTGGLGNTIYF; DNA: TGTGCCAGCAGCTTAAGGACAGGGGGCCTCGGAAACACCATATATTTT
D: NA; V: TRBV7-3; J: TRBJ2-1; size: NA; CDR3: CASSQGAQPYNEQFF; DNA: TGTGCCAGCAGCCAAGGGGCGCAACCCTACAATGAGCAGTTCTTC
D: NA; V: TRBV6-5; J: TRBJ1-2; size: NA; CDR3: CASSYSGSTNYGYTF; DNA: TGTGCCAGCAGTTACTCGGGCAGCACTAACTATGGCTACACCTTC
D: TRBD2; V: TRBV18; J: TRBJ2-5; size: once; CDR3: CASSPSGGTKETQYF; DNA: TGTGCCAGCTCACCCTCCGGGGGGACCAAAGAGACCCAGTACTTC
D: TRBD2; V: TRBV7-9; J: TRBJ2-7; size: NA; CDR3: CASSPRWTSGDITYAQYF; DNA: TGTGCCAGCAGCCCACGCTGGACTAGCGGGGATATCACCTACGCGCAGTACTTC
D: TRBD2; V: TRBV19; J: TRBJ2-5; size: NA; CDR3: CASSIRGLAGVETQYF; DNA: TGTGCCAGTAGTATACGGGGACTAGCGGGGGTGGAGACCCAGTACTTC
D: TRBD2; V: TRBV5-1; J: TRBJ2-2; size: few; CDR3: CASSLGRLAGITGELFF; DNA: TGCGCCAGCAGCTTGGGACGACTAGCGGGGATTACCGGGGAGCTGTTTTTT
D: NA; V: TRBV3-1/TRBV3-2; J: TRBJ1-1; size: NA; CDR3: CASSSHTGTEAFF; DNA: TGTGCCAGCAGCTCCCACACCGGGACTGAAGCTTTCTTT
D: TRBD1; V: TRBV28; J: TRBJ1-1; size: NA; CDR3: CASSSGQGMNTEAFF; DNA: TGTGCCAGCAGTTCGGGACAGGGGATGAACACTGAAGCTTTCTTT